These 23 T cell receptor beta chains were sequenced from one sample in a study of blood T cells in healthy people across ages. Through a sample-barcoded 5' primer and a J-beta primer mix, a second PCR was run for roughly 6 to 11 cycles. Each CDR3 protein gets one entry after TCRdb re-called the 5' RACE reads with MiXCR. The sample consists of 500,000 to 600,000 distinct CDR3 sequences, roughly 29% of them appearing once. Sequencing input: blood. Source of these receptors: a woman in her 70s in good health.

The chain uses TRBV20-1 and TRBJ2-6; unclear D gene. CDR3 length: 15 residues. Looked up from germline, CDR1 is DFQATT and CDR2 is SNEGSKA (reference sequence). V lost 0 bases to trimming and J lost 0 bases, with 6 bases between them. CDR3 nucleotide sequence: TGCAGTGCTAGAGACGTTGCCTCTGGGGCCAACGTCCTGACTTTC. Amino acids: CSARDVASGANVLTF.

With regard to this clonotype: One junction end does not reproduce the germline sequence, and a read error may be involved. J is TRBJ2-5 and V is TRBV5-1; 9 nucleotides line up with TRBD2. This CDR3 has 14 amino acids. The germline CDR1 and CDR2 sequences are SGHRS and YFSETQ. The CDR3 here is CASKVGTSQEIQYF. In DNA form, the CDR3 reads TGCGCCAGCAAAGTCGGGACTAGCCAAGAGATCCAGTACTTC.

This sequence joins TRBV20-1 and TRBJ2-3; D possibly matches TRBD1 or TRBD2 (6 bases each). The V end was cut by 2 bases, the J end by 6 bases, with 18 bases between. The length of the CDR3 is 15 residues. Germline values: CDR1 DFQATT, CDR2 SNEGSKA (reference sequence). This CDR3 is CSARTFPGAADTQYF. The CDR3 nucleotides read TGCAGTGCTAGAACCTTCCCGGGGGCGGCCGATACGCAGTATTTT.

Concerning this clonotype itself: The junction does not match germline at one end; this may be a read error. The chain links TRBV7-2 to TRBJ2-5; D not certain. CDR1 is SGHTA, CDR2 FQGNSA, per germline. The CDR3 runs to 11 residues. CDR3 protein: CASSSTKTQSF. In DNA, the CDR3 is TGTGCCAGCAGCTCGACGAAAACGCAGTCCTTC.

The chain uses TRBV5-1 and TRBJ2-3; 7 bases are shared with TRBD1. This CDR3 spans 15 amino acids. Trimming cost V 5 bases and J 0 bases; bases outside gene matches: 6. CDR1 is SGHRS and CDR2 is YFSETQ in the germline V gene. The CDR3 loop is CASSSGTVSTDTQYF. CDR3 sequence (DNA): TGCGCCAGCAGTTCCGGGACAGTCAGCACAGATACGCAGTATTTT.

This clonotype was picked up a small number of times. The chain joins TRBV3-1 to TRBJ1-5; maybe TRBD1 (6 bases). V shed 4 bases and J shed 7 bases, with 20 bases lying between them. The CDR3 extends over 16 amino acids. Germline CDR1 reads LGHDT; CDR2 reads YNNKEL (reference sequence). This chain's CDR3 is CASSLKGGGRGQPQHF. The CDR3 DNA is TGTGCCAGCAGCCTCAAAGGGGGGGGACGGGGCCAGCCCCAGCATTTT.

The rearrangement joins TRBV5-1 to TRBJ1-3; D might be TRBD1 (5 bases). The CDR3 sequence is 18 residues long. V lost 3 bases and J 2 bases, leaving 21 bases between the germline ends. CDR1 is SGHRS and CDR2 is YFSETQ in the germline V gene. CDR3 amino acids: CASSSLPQFGTTGNTIYF. The DNA of the CDR3 is TGCGCCAGCAGCTCCCTCCCCCAGTTTGGGACGACTGGAAACACCATATATTTT.

The chain carries TRBV11-3 and TRBJ1-1, with no clear D. Germline CDR1 is SGHNT and CDR2 is YENEEA. V lost 0 bases, J lost 11 bases, and 10 bases lay in between. The CDR3 contains 12 residues. CDR3 sequence: CASSLEVTGAFF. The CDR3 DNA sequence: TGTGCCAGCAGCTTAGAAGTAACGGGGGCTTTCTTT.

This clonotype was seen a few times. The chain uses TRBV4-3 and TRBJ1-2; no firm D call. The CDR3 contains 14 residues. Per germline, CDR1 LGHNA and CDR2 YSLEER. V was cut by 3 bases and J by 8 bases, with 16 bases left in between. The chain's CDR3 is CASSQPDRRGGYTF. In nucleotides, the CDR3 is TGCGCCAGCAGCCAGCCGGACCGCCGAGGCGGCTACACCTTC.

The CDR3 reads CASRPSPTAATDTQYF. In DNA, the CDR3 is TGTGCCAGCAGGCCCAGCCCGACAGCTGCCACAGATACGCAGTATTTT. V and J are TRBV6-1 and TRBJ2-3, with D tentatively TRBD1 (5 bases). Germline-derived CDR1 and CDR2 are MNHNS and SASEGT. The V end was cut by 6 bases, the J end by 2 bases, with 18 bases between. CDR3 length: 16 amino acids.

This clonotype has only a few counts. V is TRBV6-1 and J is TRBJ1-6, with D perhaps matching TRBD1 (5 bases). V lost 6 bases and J 4 bases, leaving 13 bases between the germline ends. The CDR3 length is 15 residues. CDR1 is MNHNS and CDR2 is SASEGT in the germline V gene. The CDR3 here is CASSPGRLYNSPLHF. The CDR3 DNA is TGTGCCAGCAGCCCGGGGCGGCTTTATAATTCACCCCTCCACTTT.

The chain is built from TRBV19 and TRBJ1-2, with D uncertain. Trimming left V 4 bases short and J 8 bases short, with 8 bases between. Germline V gene lookup returns CDR1 LNHDA and CDR2 SQIVND (reference sequence). CDR3 length: 11 amino acids. In nucleotides, the CDR3 is TGTGCCAGTAGTACCCTAGGGGGCTACACCTTC. It specifies CASSTLGGYTF.

This clonotype has just a few counts. The chain couples TRBV6-5 to TRBJ2-5; D is unclear. V lost 6 bases and J 5 bases, leaving 16 bases between the germline ends. The CDR3 is 14 residues long. Germline CDR1 and CDR2: MNHEY and SVGAGI. The CDR3 is CASSSTSGPETQYF. In DNA, the CDR3 is TGTGCCAGCAGCTCCACATCCGGACCGGAGACCCAGTACTTC.

V is TRBV28 and J is TRBJ2-5; weak D call: TRBD2 (5 bases). The germline CDR1 and CDR2 sequences are MDHEN and SYDVKM. V lost 7 bases and J lost 7, with 22 bases in between. CDR3 length: 15 residues. The CDR3 nucleotides read TGTGCCAGCAATGCCCGGTCTCTAGGCGGAGGGACCCAGTACTTC. The encoded protein is CASNARSLGGGTQYF.

The chain has TRBV7-8 and TRBJ2-3; TRBD2 matches 11 bases. The V gene end was trimmed by 3 bases and the J gene end by 6 bases; junction bases not matched to a gene: 8. The CDR3 totals 16 residues. The V gene's germline CDR1 is SGHVS and CDR2 FQNEAQ. The CDR3 region is CASSFRTSGSGDTQYF. As DNA, the CDR3 is TGTGCCAGCAGCTTCCGGACTAGCGGGTCTGGGGATACGCAGTATTTT.

The chain recombines TRBV3-1 with TRBJ1-2, with D possibly being TRBD1 (6 bases). The CDR3 contains 14 residues. Germline V gene sequence: CDR1 LGHDT, CDR2 YNNKEL (reference sequence). V dropped 1 base and J dropped 8 bases, with 14 bases sitting between them. The CDR3 bases are TGTGCCAGCAGCCAAGTTCGGGGGGGCCACGGCTACACCTTC. This encodes CASSQVRGGHGYTF.

This clonotype has a handful of counts. V and J are TRBV29-1 and TRBJ1-1; 8 bases are a match to TRBD1. This CDR3 comprises 13 residues. Germline-derived CDR1 and CDR2 are SQVTM and ANQGSEA. V was pared by 5 bases and J by 6 bases, with 8 bases of the junction left unmatched. CDR3 loop: CSVSGGDGAEAFF. CDR3 nucleotides: TGCAGCGTTTCAGGGGGCGATGGGGCTGAAGCTTTCTTT.

This clonotype has more than one count but fewer than ten. The chain couples TRBV6-6 to TRBJ2-5; D perhaps matches TRBD1 (6 bases). The CDR3 covers 13 residues. Germline CDR1 is MNHNY and CDR2 is SVGAGI (reference sequence). Trimming removed 7 bases from V and 6 bases from J, with 15 bases in between. CDR3 region: CASTTRGGKTQYF. The DNA for the CDR3 is TGTGCCAGCACTACACGAGGGGGAAAGACCCAGTACTTC.

This clonotype was observed a few times. This chain links TRBV20-1 with TRBJ2-5; 8 nucleotides match TRBD2. Near its end, the DNA agrees better with TRBJ2-1, so the J call may be wrong. Germline lookup yields CDR1 DFQATT and CDR2 SNEGSKA (reference sequence). There are 13 residues in the CDR3. This chain's CDR3 is CSASGGAWGEQFF. The CDR3 bases are TGCAGTGCTAGCGGGGGGGCCTGGGGTGAGCAGTTCTTC.

The chain is built from TRBV27 and TRBJ1-4; D is ambiguous. The germline V gene has CDR1 MNHEY and CDR2 SMNVEV (reference sequence). Between the trimmed V and J ends, which lost 3 bases and 1 base, there was a span of 9 bases. The CDR3 totals 15 residues. The CDR3 DNA sequence: TGTGCCAGCAGTTTGTCTCGGCTAACTAATGAAAAACTGTTTTTT. Its protein product is CASSLSRLTNEKLFF.

The chain recombines TRBV9 with TRBJ2-1; unclear D gene. The CDR3 runs to 13 residues. V lost 4 bases and J lost 4, with 9 bases in between. CDR1 is SGDLS, CDR2 YYNGEE, per germline. CDR3 region: CASSTAAYNEQFF. The CDR3 coding sequence is TGTGCCAGCAGCACGGCGGCGTACAATGAGCAGTTCTTC. Using reference TRBV9 and TRBJ2-1 for the parts outside the CDR3, the full variable domain is DSGVTQTPKHLITATGQRVTLRCSPRSGDLSVYWYQQSLDQGLQFLIQYYNGEERAKGNILERFSAQQFPDLHSELNLSSLELGDSALYFCASSTAAYNEQFFGPGTRLTVL.

This clonotype was seen a few times. The junction departs from germline at one end; a sequencing error may be responsible. CDR3 sequence: CASSYRQRYTTDEKLFF. In DNA form, the CDR3 reads TGTGCCAGCAGCTACCGACAGAGGTACACAACTGATGAAAAACTGTTTTTT. The chain combines TRBV5-6 with TRBJ1-4; tentative D call: TRBD1 (5 bases). The CDR3 spans 17 residues. Germline V lookup: CDR1 SGHDT, CDR2 YYEEEE.

This clonotype has at least ten counts. The rearrangement joins TRBV12-3 or TRBV12-4 to TRBJ2-4; no clear D gene. The ends were cut back, 2 bases at V and 0 bases at J, with 11 bases in the middle. CDR3 length: 16 residues. CDR3 sequence reads: CASSLWNTLAKNIQYF. The CDR3 DNA is TGTGCCAGCAGTTTATGGAACACCCTAGCCAAAAACATTCAGTACTTC.